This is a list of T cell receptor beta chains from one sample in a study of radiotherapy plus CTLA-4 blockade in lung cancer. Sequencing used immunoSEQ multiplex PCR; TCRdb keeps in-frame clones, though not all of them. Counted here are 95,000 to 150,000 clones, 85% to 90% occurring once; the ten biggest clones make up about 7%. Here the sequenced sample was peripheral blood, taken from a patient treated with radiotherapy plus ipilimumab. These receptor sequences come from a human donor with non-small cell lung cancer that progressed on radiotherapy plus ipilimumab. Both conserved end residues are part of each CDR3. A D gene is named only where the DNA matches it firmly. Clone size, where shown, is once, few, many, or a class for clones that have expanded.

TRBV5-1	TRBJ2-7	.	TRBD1	TGCGCCAGCAGCTTGGCAACAGGGGATTTCGAGCAGTACTTC	CASSLATGDFEQYF
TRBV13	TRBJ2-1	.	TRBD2	TGTGCCAGCAGGTTAAGCGGGAGGGATTCCTACAATGAGCAGTTCTTC	CASRLSGRDSYNEQFF
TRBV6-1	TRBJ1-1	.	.	TGTGCCACTATGACAGGACCTGGCACTGAAGCTTTCTTT	CATMTGPGTEAFF
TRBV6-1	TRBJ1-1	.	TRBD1	TGTGCCAGCAGTTCCCGGACAGGGTTAAACACTGAAGCTTTCTTT	CASSSRTGLNTEAFF
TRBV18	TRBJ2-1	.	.	TGTGCCAGCTCACCATCCTATGAGCAGTTCTTC	CASSPSYEQFF
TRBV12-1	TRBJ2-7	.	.	.	CASSFAPAWWEQYF
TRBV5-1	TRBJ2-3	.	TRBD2	TGCGCCAGCAGCTTGGCGGGGGGAACCGATACGCAGTATTTT	CASSLAGGTDTQYF
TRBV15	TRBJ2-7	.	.	TGTGCCACCAGCATGGGGACTTACTACGAGCAGTACTTC	CATSMGTYYEQYF
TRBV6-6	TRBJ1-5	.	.	TGTGCCAGCAGAGCGGTTAGCAATCAGCCCCAGCATTTT	CASRAVSNQPQHF
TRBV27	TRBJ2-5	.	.	TGTGCCAGCAGTTTATCCAGGGGAGAGACCCAGTACTTC	CASSLSRGETQYF
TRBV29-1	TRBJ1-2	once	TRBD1	TGCAGCGTTGACCTCTCCGACAGGGTGGACTATGGCTACACCTTC	CSVDLSDRVDYGYTF
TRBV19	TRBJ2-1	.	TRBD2	TGTGCCAGTAGTATGGGACTAGCGGGAGCATACAATGAGCAGTTCTTC	CASSMGLAGAYNEQFF
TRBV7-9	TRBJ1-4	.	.	TGTGCCAGCAGCTTAGCATCAGGGAGATTGAATGAAAAACTGTTTTTT	CASSLASGRLNEKLFF
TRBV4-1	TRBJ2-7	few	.	TGCGCCAGCAGCCTGCGCCGGGACGGCTACGAGCAGTACTTC	CASSLRRDGYEQYF
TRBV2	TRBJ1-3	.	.	TGTGCCAGCAGGCAGAGCTCTGGAAACACCATATATTTT	CASRQSSGNTIYF
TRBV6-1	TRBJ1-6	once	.	TGTGCCAGCAGTGAAGCGAAGAATTCACCCCTCCACTTT	CASSEAKNSPLHF
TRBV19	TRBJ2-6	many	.	TGTGCCAGTAGTATAGGGTCCGGGGCCAACGTCCTGACTTTC	CASSIGSGANVLTF
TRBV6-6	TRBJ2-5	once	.	TGTGCCAGCAGTTACAGTAAAAAAGAGACCCAGTACTTC	CASSYSKKETQYF
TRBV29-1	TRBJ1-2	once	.	TGCAGCGTTGAAGATTTGGGCGGGTCGGTGGAGGGCTACACCTTC	CSVEDLGGSVEGYTF
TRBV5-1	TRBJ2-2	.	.	TGCGCCAGCAGCTTTGGCCCAGAGGCAGGGGTCACCGGGGAGCTGTTTTTT	CASSFGPEAGVTGELFF
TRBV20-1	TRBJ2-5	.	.	TGCAGTGCTAGATCCTACGGGACCCAGTACTTC	CSARSYGTQYF
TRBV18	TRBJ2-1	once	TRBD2	TGTGCCAGCTCACCACTCTCTAGCGGGTTAGGCAATGAGCAGTTCTTC	CASSPLSSGLGNEQFF
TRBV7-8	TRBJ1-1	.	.	TGTGCCAGCAGCTTGAAGAGCAACACTGAAGCTTTCTTT	CASSLKSNTEAFF
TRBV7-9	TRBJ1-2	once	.	TGTGCCAGCAGCCGGGGGGATAGGGAGTCGATGAATGGCTACACCTTC	CASSRGDRESMNGYTF
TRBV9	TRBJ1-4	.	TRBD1	TGTGCCAGCAACCGGGCAGGGGGTAATGAAAAACTGTTTTTT	CASNRAGGNEKLFF
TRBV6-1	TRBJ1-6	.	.	TGTGCCAGCAGTGAACTCCGGGTTGGTAATTCACCCCTCCACTTT	CASSELRVGNSPLHF
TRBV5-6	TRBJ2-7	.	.	TGTGCCAGCAGCTTCGGGACCCTCGAGCAGTACTTC	CASSFGTLEQYF
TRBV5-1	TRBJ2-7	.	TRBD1	TGCGCCAGCAGCTTGGTGACAGGGGGCCTCGGGGAGCAGTACTTC	CASSLVTGGLGEQYF
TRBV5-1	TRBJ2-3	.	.	TGCGCCAGCAGGGGCGAGCCAGGGGATACGCAGTATTTT	CASRGEPGDTQYF
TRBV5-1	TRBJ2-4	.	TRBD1	TGCGCCAGCAACCCCGGGACAGGGGAGAACATTCAGTACTTC	CASNPGTGENIQYF
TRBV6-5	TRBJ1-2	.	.	TGTGCCAGCAGTTACCCGGGGGCGTATGGCTACACCTTC	CASSYPGAYGYTF
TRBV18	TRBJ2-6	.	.	TGTGCCAGCTCACTGAGCTCTGGGGCCAACGTCCTGACTTTC	CASSLSSGANVLTF
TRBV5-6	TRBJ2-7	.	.	TGTGCCAGCAGCAAAGGGTTGACGTCCTACGAGCAGTACTTC	CASSKGLTSYEQYF
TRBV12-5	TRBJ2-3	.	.	TGTGCTAGTGGTTTGGTAGGGGCCGATACGCAGTATTTT	CASGLVGADTQYF
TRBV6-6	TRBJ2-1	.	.	TGTGCCAGCAGTATGGGACCATTCGGGGAGCAGTTCTTC	CASSMGPFGEQFF
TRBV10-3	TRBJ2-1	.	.	TGTGCCATCAGTGCGGCTAGCCGCGATGAGCAGTTCTTC	CAISAASRDEQFF
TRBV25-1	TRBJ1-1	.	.	TGTGCCAGCAGGAAAGGGAGGGACACTGAAGCTTTCTTT	CASRKGRDTEAFF
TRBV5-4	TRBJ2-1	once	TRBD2	TGTGCCAGCAGCTTGGACGGAGCGGGAGTCAGTGAGCAGTTCTTC	CASSLDGAGVSEQFF
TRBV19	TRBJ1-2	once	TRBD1	TGTGCCAGTAGTACCCAGGACAGGGGGAACTATGGCTACACCTTC	CASSTQDRGNYGYTF
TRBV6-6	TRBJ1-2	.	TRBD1	TGTGCCAGCAGTTACTCCCGGGACAGGAACTATGGCTACACCTTC	CASSYSRDRNYGYTF
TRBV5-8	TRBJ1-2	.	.	TGTGCCAGCAGACCCACGGGCGGGGTCTATGGCTACACCTTC	CASRPTGGVYGYTF
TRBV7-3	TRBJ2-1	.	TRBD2	TGTGCCAGCAGCTTAGAGGCTAGCGGGAGTGGGTACAATGAGCAGTTCTTC	CASSLEASGSGYNEQFF